This T cell receptor beta chain was recovered during a study of cytomegalovirus exposure and HLA in healthy donors. Across the study: Later analysis reported that the 130 or so validation repertoires shared the platform of the approximately 690 first-cohort repertoires.

Only a few counts were recorded for this clone. This CDR3 has 15 amino acids. The junction had 9 bases not matched to a gene; V was cut back by 5 bases and J by 6 bases. Germline CDR1 SEHNR, CDR2 FQNEAQ (reference sequence). This table comes from immunoSEQ multiplex PCR, and its TCRdb copy is limited to in-frame clones, with some not included. Of 150,000 to 200,000 clones listed, over 80% are singletons. The origin of this receptor is a man aged 30-40 years in good health and CMV-seropositive. The rearrangement links TRBV7-9 to TRBJ1-4; 7 positions match TRBD1. The sample was PBMCs. Here the CDR3 DNA reads TGTGCCAGCAGCCCGTTCGGGACAGTGGATGAAAAACTGTTTTTT. Amino acids: CASSPFGTVDEKLFF.